The sample holds a few counts of the clone carrying this TCR beta chain. Its antigen is currently unknown. Sorting selected naive CD8 T cells with a CD8+CD4-CCR7+CD45RA+ phenotype. After removal of 1 base from V and 4 bases from J, the junction contained 4 bases not matched to a gene. Germline V gene sequence: CDR1 SGHVS, CDR2 FNYEAQ. The CDR3 runs 16 residues. The data originate from a study of molecular identifiers for immune sequencing clone quantification. General observations from the study: Among one million naive cells, spiked Jurkat TCR RNA from a single cell was reportedly detectable.

TCRdb reanalysed the PCR reads using MiXCR and keeps one entry per CDR3 protein. Of about 100,000 distinct CDR3 sequences listed, around a third are singletons. The sequence came from a human donor in good health. Some libraries in this study had Jurkat cell RNA spiked in. Sequenced material: naive CD8+ T cells from blood, with Jurkat cell RNA spiked in. Indicated subset: FACS-sorted CD8+CD4-CCR7+CD45RA+ naive T cells. This rearrangement joins TRBV7-6 to TRBJ2-2; 9 bases are shared with TRBD2. CDR3 nucleotide sequence: TGTGCCAGCAGCTTAGGAGGCGGGAGGGCCACCGGGGAGCTGTTTTTT. Its translation is CASSLGGGRATGELFF.